This entry concerns a single TCR beta chain. Its antigen is not known. Every isolated RNA sample was fully reverse transcribed, so sequencing captured expressed TCRB transcripts. Libraries were prepared by immunoSEQ multiplex PCR; TCRdb keeps only in-frame clonotypes and omits some of them. The table includes 150,000 to 170,000 clones, under 13% detected once. Via the markers CD45RO/CCR7/CD25/CD127/CD95/CD27, stem cell-like memory, regulatory, central memory and naive CD4+ cells were sorted. The sample comes from a study of beta chain features in type 1 diabetes. Study-wide results and limits: Moderate but significant shortening of TCRB CDR3s was recorded in all four CD4+ subsets from Type 1 diabetes patients.

The CDR3 contains 17 residues. The junction had 7 bases not matched to a gene; V was cut back by 2 bases and J by 0 bases. Germline lookup yields CDR1 MDHEN and CDR2 SYDVKM. Sequenced: central memory CD4+ T cells from blood. The receptor comes from a man aged 30-40 years with type 1 diabetes. V usage is TRBV28 and J usage is TRBJ2-1; 7 bases align to TRBD2. CDR3 region: CASSLGRDSSSYNEQFF. As DNA, the CDR3 is TGTGCCAGCAGTTTAGGGAGGGACTCCAGCTCCTACAATGAGCAGTTCTTC.